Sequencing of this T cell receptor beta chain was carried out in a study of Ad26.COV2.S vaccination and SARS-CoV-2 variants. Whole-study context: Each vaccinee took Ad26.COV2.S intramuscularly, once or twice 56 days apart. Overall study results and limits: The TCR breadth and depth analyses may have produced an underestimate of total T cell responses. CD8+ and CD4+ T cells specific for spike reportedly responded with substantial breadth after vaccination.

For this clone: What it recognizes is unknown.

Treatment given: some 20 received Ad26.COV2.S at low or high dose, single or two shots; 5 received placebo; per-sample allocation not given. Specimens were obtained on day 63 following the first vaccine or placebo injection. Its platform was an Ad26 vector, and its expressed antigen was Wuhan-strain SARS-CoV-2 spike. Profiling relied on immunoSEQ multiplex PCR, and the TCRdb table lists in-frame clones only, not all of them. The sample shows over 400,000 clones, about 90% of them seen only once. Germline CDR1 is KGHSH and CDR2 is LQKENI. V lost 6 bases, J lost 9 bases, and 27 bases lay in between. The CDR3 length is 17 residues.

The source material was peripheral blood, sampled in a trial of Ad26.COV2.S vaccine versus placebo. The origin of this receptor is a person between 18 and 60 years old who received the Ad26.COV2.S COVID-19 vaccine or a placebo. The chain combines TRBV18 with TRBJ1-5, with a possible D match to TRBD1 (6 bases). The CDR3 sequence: CASSQTRNGGGGRPQHF. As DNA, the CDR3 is TGTGCCAGCTCCCAAACACGGAATGGGGGAGGGGGTCGGCCCCAGCATTTT.